Below, 29 T cell receptor beta chains from the same sample are listed, as sequenced in a study of OX40 agonist ivuxolimab in advanced cancers. TCRdb's copy holds only in-frame clones and misses some; the assay was immunoSEQ multiplex PCR. The table lists about 14,000 clones, about 90% of them singletons. The material was CD4+ or CD8+ T cells sorted from blood, obtained in a trial of the OX40 agonist ivuxolimab. These receptor sequences come from an adult with an advanced solid tumor such as melanoma, head and neck, liver or kidney cancer.

A word on this clone: Given a far larger clone just one base away, this is likely a sequencing read error. The chain is built from TRBV5-3 and TRBJ1-1; 7 bases are shared with TRBD1. TRBV5-3 carries the ORF label, with uncertain function. V shed 10 bases, J shed 8 bases, and the junction held 8 bases outside the gene matches. CDR3 length equals 11 residues. CDR3 region: CAGSMDREAFF. CDR3 DNA: TGTGCCGGCAGCATGGACAGGGAAGCTTTCTTT.

The chain recombines TRBV6-1 with TRBJ2-2, with D possibly TRBD1 on 5 matching bases. The germline CDR1 and CDR2 sequences are MNHNS and SASEGT. The V and J ends lost 2 bases and 0 bases respectively, with 10 bases between them. This CDR3 region has 16 residues. CDR3 residues: CASSEQGHANTGELFF. CDR3 sequence (DNA): TGTGCCAGCAGTGAACAGGGCCACGCGAACACCGGGGAGCTGTTTTTT.

The chain couples TRBV27 to TRBJ2-7; weak D call: TRBD1 (6 bases). The germline V gene has CDR1 MNHEY and CDR2 SMNVEV (reference sequence). Trimming pared 5 bases from V and 0 bases from J, leaving 8 bases between. This CDR3 has 13 residues. The CDR3 nucleotides read TGTGCCAGCAGTGACAGGACCTCCTACGAGCAGTACTTC. It specifies CASSDRTSYEQYF.

V gene TRBV7-6 combines with J gene TRBJ1-1; D may be TRBD1 (5 bases). Per the germline V gene, CDR1 is SGHVS and CDR2 is FNYEAQ. V shed 5 bases and J shed 4 bases, with 20 bases lying between them. This CDR3 spans 16 amino acids. The CDR3 reads CASSMQAGGTGTEAFF. For the CDR3, the DNA is TGTGCCAGCAGCATGCAGGCCGGGGGGACCGGCACTGAAGCTTTCTTT.

Only one count was recorded for this clone. The rearrangement links TRBV28 to TRBJ2-7; no reliable D call. Germline V lookup: CDR1 MDHEN, CDR2 SYDVKM. The CDR3 contains 14 residues. V was shortened by 0 bases and J by 0 bases, with 6 bases between the two germline ends. The CDR3, as DNA: TGTGCCAGCAGTTTATGGGGCCTCTCCTACGAGCAGTACTTC. This codes for CASSLWGLSYEQYF.

The chain combines TRBV2 with TRBJ1-1; the D gene is possibly TRBD1 (5 bases). Germline values: CDR1 SNHLY, CDR2 FYNNEI. The CDR3 has 14 amino acids. V was trimmed by 3 bases and J by 3 bases, leaving 11 bases between them. The CDR3 nucleotides are TGTGCCAGCAGTGAGGCAGGGTTGGACACTGAAGCTTTCTTT. Protein: CASSEAGLDTEAFF.

This chain joins TRBV6-1 and TRBJ2-2, with 8 positions matching TRBD1. Losses at the gene ends were 1 base for V and 4 bases for J; bases not matched to a gene: 2. Germline CDR1 and CDR2: MNHNS and SASEGT. This CDR3 is 15 amino acids long. The CDR3 here is CASSEETGATGELFF. CDR3 nucleotide sequence: TGTGCCAGCAGTGAAGAGACAGGGGCCACCGGGGAGCTGTTTTTT.

The chain couples TRBV5-4 to TRBJ2-1, with D maybe TRBD2 (5 bases). V was shortened by 2 bases and J by 4 bases, with 16 bases between the two germline ends. This CDR3 comprises 16 residues. Per germline, CDR1 SGHNT and CDR2 YYREEE (reference sequence). This chain's CDR3 is CASSLPGLREYNEQFF. As DNA, the CDR3 is TGTGCCAGCAGCTTACCTGGACTTCGAGAGTACAATGAGCAGTTCTTC.

The V and J genes are TRBV6-1 and TRBJ1-5, with D unresolved. Trimming took 6 bases from V and 5 from J, leaving 17 bases between them. This CDR3 is 15 amino acids long. CDR1 is MNHNS and CDR2 is SASEGT in the germline V gene. The CDR3 DNA sequence: TGTGCCAGCAGATTCTCCGAGGCTCCGGATCAGCCCCAGCATTTT. This gives the protein CASRFSEAPDQPQHF.

The chain joins TRBV11-2 to TRBJ2-7; D possibly matches TRBD1 or TRBD2 (7 bases each). CDR3 length equals 14 residues. Looked up from germline, CDR1 is SGHAT and CDR2 is FQNNGV. V was cut by 6 bases and J by 1 base, with 13 bases left in between. The CDR3 nucleotides are TGTGCCAGCAGAAGGGGGGGACAGTCCTACGAGCAGTACTTC. As protein: CASRRGGQSYEQYF.

The chain combines TRBV9 with TRBJ2-2; D remains ambiguous. V was trimmed by 0 bases and J by 6 bases, leaving 15 bases between them. The CDR3 length is 16 residues. Germline assignment: CDR1 SGDLS and CDR2 YYNGEE. The CDR3 region has the DNA TGTGCCAGCAGCGTAGCTAGGACGGAATTATCCGGGGAGCTGTTTTTT. The encoded protein is CASSVARTELSGELFF. Combining the CDR3 with reference TRBV9 and TRBJ2-2 gives the whole variable domain DSGVTQTPKHLITATGQRVTLRCSPRSGDLSVYWYQQSLDQGLQFLIQYYNGEERAKGNILERFSAQQFPDLHSELNLSSLELGDSALYFCASSVARTELSGELFFGEGSRLTVL.

V usage is TRBV2 and J usage is TRBJ1-5; D gene uncertain. Germline V gene lookup returns CDR1 SNHLY and CDR2 FYNNEI. The CDR3 is 13 residues long. Trimming shortened V by 6 bases and J by 5 bases, and 11 bases separated the two germline ends. For the CDR3, the DNA is TGTGCCAGCAGACGATGGGGTGATCAGCCCCAGCATTTT. Amino acid sequence: CASRRWGDQPQHF.

The chain recombines TRBV2 with TRBJ1-1; D is unclear. CDR1 and CDR2 from the germline V gene are SNHLY and FYNNEI. Trimming cost V 8 bases and J 0 bases, with 7 bases left between them. This CDR3 is 12 amino acids long. CDR3 DNA: TGTGCCAGCTCAGGTTTGAACACTGAAGCTTTCTTT. Translated, it gives CASSGLNTEAFF.

The chain recombines TRBV9 with TRBJ1-5; the D is unclear. V was clipped by 0 bases and J by 7 bases, with 8 bases between them. This CDR3 comprises 13 residues. CDR1 is SGDLS, CDR2 YYNGEE, per germline. The CDR3 DNA sequence: TGTGCCAGCAGCGTAGGTGGGTGGCAGCCCCAGCATTTT. This sequence encodes CASSVGGWQPQHF.

This clone was seen once. The V and J genes are TRBV5-1 and TRBJ2-7, with TRBD2 matching 7 bases. The CDR3 spans 16 residues. The J segment lost 6 bases and the V segment lost 4 bases, leaving 16 bases of the junction unmatched. The V gene's germline CDR1 is SGHRS and CDR2 YFSETQ. The CDR3 sequence: CASSAGLAGGRGEQYF. Here the CDR3 DNA reads TGCGCCAGCAGCGCGGGATTAGCGGGCGGTCGGGGCGAGCAGTACTTC.

This sequence joins TRBV7-9 and TRBJ1-3; D is ambiguous. This CDR3 has 14 residues. The germline V and J ends were trimmed by 7 bases and 0 bases, with 10 bases remaining between them. In germline, CDR1 is SEHNR, CDR2 FQNEAQ (reference sequence). CDR3 nucleotide sequence: TGTGCCAGCATAGGCTGGAGCTCTGGAAACACCATATATTTT. It encodes CASIGWSSGNTIYF.

As DNA, the CDR3 is TGCGCCAGCAGTTTAGCGGGACTTGAGCAGTTCTTC. It is translated as CASSLAGLEQFF. The chain has TRBV10-2 and TRBJ2-1; 8 nucleotides agree with TRBD2. The V gene's germline CDR1 is WSHSY and CDR2 SAAADI. Trimming at V came to 5 bases and at J to 9 bases, leaving 3 bases not matched to a gene. The CDR3 runs 12 residues.

The rearrangement links TRBV6-5 to TRBJ2-1, with 7 positions matching TRBD2. V lost 5 bases and J lost 10; bases outside the gene matches: 14. There are 15 residues in the CDR3. CDR1 is MNHEY and CDR2 is SVGAGI in the germline V gene. This chain's CDR3 is CASSKGLVNSLEQFF. The CDR3 DNA sequence: TGTGCCAGCAGTAAAGGACTAGTAAATAGTCTGGAGCAGTTCTTC.

This chain connects TRBV6-5 to TRBJ2-1; possibly TRBD2 for D (5 bases). Trimming removed 8 bases from V and 3 bases from J, with 5 bases in between. This CDR3 region has 11 residues. CDR1 and CDR2 (germline): MNHEY, SVGAGI. CDR3 loop: CASRDYNEQFF. In DNA form, the CDR3 reads TGTGCCAGCCGGGACTACAATGAGCAGTTCTTC.

In this sample, this clone turned up once. The V and J genes are TRBV29-1 and TRBJ1-1, with D hard to call. CDR1 is SQVTM, CDR2 ANQGSEA, per germline. This CDR3 is 13 amino acids long. V was clipped by 0 bases and J by 5 bases, with 10 bases between them. This CDR3 reads CSVEDPNRTEAFF. The DNA of the CDR3 is TGCAGCGTTGAAGATCCCAATCGTACTGAAGCTTTCTTT. Together with reference TRBV29-1 and TRBJ1-1, the CDR3 gives the full variable domain: SAVISQKPSRDICQRGTSLTIQCQVDSQVTMMFWYRQQPGQSLTLIATANQGSEATYESGFVIDKFPISRPNLTFSTLTVSNMSPEDSSIYLCSVEDPNRTEAFFGQGTRLTVV.

V is TRBV7-9 and J is TRBJ2-4, with D possibly matching TRBD1 (6 bases). Trimming cost V 2 bases and J 3 bases, with 11 bases left between them. This CDR3 spans 15 amino acids. The germline V gene has CDR1 SEHNR and CDR2 FQNEAQ (reference sequence). This CDR3 is CASSLNGQSKNIQYF. CDR3 DNA: TGTGCCAGCAGCTTAAATGGACAGAGCAAAAACATTCAGTACTTC.

V and J are TRBV5-6 and TRBJ2-7; D remains unclear. There are 15 residues in the CDR3. Germline V gene data show CDR1 as SGHDT and CDR2 as YYEEEE. V gave up 4 bases and J gave up 3 bases, with 17 bases separating them. CDR3 loop: CASSAPARASYEQYF. DNA of the CDR3: TGTGCCAGCAGCGCCCCGGCTAGGGCTAGCTACGAGCAGTACTTC.

Comments on this clone: One end of the junction varies from germline; a read error may be responsible. This chain connects TRBV11-2 to TRBJ1-1; no firm D call. Germline V gene data show CDR1 as SGHAT and CDR2 as FQNNGV. The CDR3 has 11 residues. CDR3: CASSLTGFVVF. The CDR3 DNA reads as TGTGCCAGCAGCTTGACTGGTTTCGTGGTTTTT.

The J gene is TRBJ2-1, the V gene TRBV9; 8 nucleotides align to TRBD2. Germline values: CDR1 SGDLS, CDR2 YYNGEE. Germline trimming cut 3 bases from V and 7 bases from J; bases unmatched to any gene: 12. The CDR3 has 16 residues. The CDR3 region is CASSDAETSAWNEQFF. The CDR3 DNA follows: TGTGCCAGCAGCGACGCCGAGACTAGCGCCTGGAATGAGCAGTTCTTC.

V usage is TRBV27 and J usage is TRBJ2-1, with 12 positions matching TRBD2. V shed 4 bases and J 6 bases; nucleotides not matched to a gene: 16. Germline CDR1 reads MNHEY; CDR2 reads SMNVEV (reference sequence). The CDR3 has 19 residues. DNA for the CDR3: TGTGCCAGCAGTTCGCCGGGACTAGCGGGTTCAGGGCCGGCCAATGAGCAGTTCTTC. It translates to CASSSPGLAGSGPANEQFF.

V is TRBV7-9 and J is TRBJ2-3; no reliable D call. The length of the CDR3 is 13 residues. The germline V and J ends were trimmed by 3 bases and 6 bases, with 10 bases remaining between them. Looked up from germline, CDR1 is SEHNR and CDR2 is FQNEAQ (reference sequence). CDR3 amino acids: CASSLSEVDTQYF. In DNA, the CDR3 is TGTGCCAGCAGCTTGTCAGAGGTGGATACGCAGTATTTT.

The rearrangement uses TRBV27 and TRBJ2-7; no clear D. Germline V gives CDR1 MNHEY, CDR2 SMNVEV (reference sequence). This CDR3 region has 14 residues. Between the trimmed V and J ends, which lost 3 bases and 1 base, there was a span of 10 bases. The CDR3 loop reads CASSLYTHSYEQYF. Written as DNA, the CDR3 is TGTGCCAGCAGTTTGTATACCCATTCCTACGAGCAGTACTTC.

The chain is built from TRBV4-1 and TRBJ2-3, with a possible D match to TRBD2 (5 bases). CDR3 length: 16 amino acids. The V gene's germline CDR1 is MGHRA and CDR2 YSYEKL. V shed 4 bases and J shed 6 bases, with 20 bases lying between them. CDR3 nucleotide sequence: TGCGCCAGCAGCCGCCTCCTGGAAGAGGGTTGGGATACGCAGTATTTT. Translated, it gives CASSRLLEEGWDTQYF.

The chain couples TRBV28 to TRBJ2-1; tentatively, D is TRBD1 (7 bases). The CDR3 is 14 residues long. V lost 4 bases and J 10 bases, leaving 17 bases between the germline ends. The germline gives CDR1 MDHEN, CDR2 SYDVKM. In nucleotides, the CDR3 is TGTGCCAGCAGTTGGACAGGTGGAGGGAGAGAGCAGTTCTTC. Translated: CASSWTGGGREQFF.